The sequence of this T cell receptor beta chain was determined in a study of blood T cell repertoires in COVID-19. As handled by the study authors: Reference gene primer amplification yielded estimated nucleated cell counts. Only in-frame clones appear in the TCRdb table, and some are missing; sequencing was by immunoSEQ multiplex PCR. V and J calls and clone size are as listed in that table; D and trimming were resolved from the DNA. The sample carries 150,000 or so clones, almost 85% recorded once. Germline-derived CDR1 and CDR2 are SGHAT and FQNNGV. The V gene end was trimmed by 5 bases and the J gene end by 5 bases; junction bases not matched to a gene: 15. The CDR3 loop spans 17 amino acids.

This rearrangement joins TRBV11-2 to TRBJ2-5, with 9 bases matching TRBD2. This clonotype was obtained from a human donor with acute or convalescent COVID-19. The donor label of this sample is uncertain. The specimen sequenced was peripheral blood. This chain's CDR3 is CASSPTSVVAGEETQYF. The DNA of the CDR3 is TGTGCCAGCAGCCCGACCTCCGTGGTAGCGGGGGAGGAGACCCAGTACTTC. Full variable domain (remainder filled in from reference TRBV11-2 and TRBJ2-5): EAGVAQSPRYKIIEKRQSVAFWCNPISGHATLYWYQQILGQGPKLLIQFQNNGVVDDSQLPKDRFSAERLKGVDSTLKIQPAKLEDSAVYLCASSPTSVVAGEETQYFGPGTRLLVL.